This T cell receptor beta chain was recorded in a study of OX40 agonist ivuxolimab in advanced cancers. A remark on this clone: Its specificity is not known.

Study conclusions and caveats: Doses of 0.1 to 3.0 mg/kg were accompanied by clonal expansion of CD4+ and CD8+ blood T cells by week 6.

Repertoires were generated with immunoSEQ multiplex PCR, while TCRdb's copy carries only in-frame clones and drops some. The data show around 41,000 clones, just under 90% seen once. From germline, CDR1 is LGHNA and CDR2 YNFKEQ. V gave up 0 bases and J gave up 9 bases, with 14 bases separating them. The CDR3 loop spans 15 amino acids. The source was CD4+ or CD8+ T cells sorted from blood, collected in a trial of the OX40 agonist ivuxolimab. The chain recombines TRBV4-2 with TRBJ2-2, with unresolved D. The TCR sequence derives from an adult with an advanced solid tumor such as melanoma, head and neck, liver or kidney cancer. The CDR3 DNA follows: TGTGCCAGCAGCCAAGAGACTGGCCGAATTAGGGAGCTGTTTTTT. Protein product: CASSQETGRIRELFF.